The 18 T cell receptor beta chains below come from one sample, sequenced in a study of blood T cell repertoires in COVID-19 (TCRdb year 2020). Preparation of the library involved the immunoSEQ multiplex PCR assay. What TCRdb holds here is the immuneACCESS table cut down to in-frame rearrangements. Part of the clones is not present; checked against another copy, under half of the missing clones reflect an unresolved V gene, and the others are unexplained. The table for this sample lists roughly 160,000 clones; more than 65% of them were counted only once. In total, the top ten clones hold about 10% of the sample. Sequenced input: peripheral blood. These receptors originate from a woman older than 75 with active or convalescent COVID-19.

V usage is TRBV4-1 and J usage is TRBJ1-2; 8 bases are shared with TRBD1. V was pared by 3 bases and J by 4 bases, with 16 bases of the junction left unmatched. CDR3 length: 18 amino acids. Per germline, CDR1 MGHRA and CDR2 YSYEKL. The CDR3 DNA sequence: TGCGCCAGCAGCCACCCTAAGGACAGGGAACTTGGGCCCTATGGCTACACCTTC. Its translation is CASSHPKDRELGPYGYTF.

The V call is TRBV5-1, the J call TRBJ2-7; 10 positions match TRBD1. Germline V CDR1 and CDR2: SGHRS, YFSETQ. The CDR3 has 13 amino acids. Germline trimming cut 7 bases from V and 4 bases from J; bases unmatched to any gene: 5. The CDR3 sequence: CASQTGQGYEQYF. As DNA, the CDR3 is TGCGCCAGCCAAACGGGACAGGGGTACGAGCAGTACTTC.

The chain joins TRBV28 to TRBJ1-4; 7 bases are shared with TRBD1. V trimming: 3 bases; J trimming: 4 bases; junction bases outside the gene matches: 8. Germline CDR1 reads MDHEN; CDR2 reads SYDVKM. This CDR3 comprises 16 residues. The CDR3 region has the DNA TGTGCCAGCAGTTTCCCCCCGGGACAGTATAATGAAAAACTGTTTTTT. Protein: CASSFPPGQYNEKLFF.

The chain has TRBV11-3 and TRBJ2-1, with 9 nucleotides matching TRBD2. The CDR3 length is 15 residues. Germline CDR1 SGHNT, CDR2 YENEEA. The junction had 5 bases not matched to a gene; V was cut back by 4 bases and J by 4 bases. CDR3 region: CASSSGLAEYNEQFF. CDR3 nucleotides: TGTGCCAGCAGCTCGGGACTAGCAGAGTACAATGAGCAGTTCTTC.

This clone occurred a few times. V and J are TRBV5-8 and TRBJ2-1, with 16 bases lining up with TRBD2. CDR3 length: 14 residues. V shed 4 bases and J 14 bases; nucleotides not matched to a gene: 6. CDR1 SGHTS and CDR2 YDEGEE come from the germline V gene. CDR3 nucleotide sequence: TGTGCCAGCAGCAACCCAGGGACTAGCGGGAGGGAGTTCTTC. It specifies CASSNPGTSGREFF.

The chain joins TRBV30 to TRBJ1-2; D is uncertain. This CDR3 has 17 residues. The V gene lost 3 bases and the J gene lost 0 bases, with 20 bases spanning the gap. Germline V gene lookup returns CDR1 GTSNPN and CDR2 SVGIG (reference sequence). CDR3 loop: CAWSSEGRRTPNYGYTF. As DNA, the CDR3 is TGTGCCTGGAGCTCCGAGGGCAGAAGAACCCCTAACTATGGCTACACCTTC.

The chain carries TRBV5-8 and TRBJ1-5; 8 bases are a match to TRBD1. There are 13 residues in the CDR3. After removal of 4 bases from V and 9 bases from J, the junction contained 6 bases not matched to a gene. Germline CDR1 SGHTS, CDR2 YDEGEE. The CDR3 DNA reads as TGTGCCAGCAGCGGACAGGGTGAGGGGCCCCAGCATTTT. Amino acid sequence: CASSGQGEGPQHF.

This clone was observed once. The chain employs TRBV5-4 and TRBJ2-4, with D unresolved. From germline, CDR1 is SGHNT and CDR2 YYREEE (reference sequence). The germline V and J ends were trimmed by 3 bases and 8 bases, with 15 bases remaining between them. The CDR3 sequence is 14 residues long. The CDR3 DNA is TGTGCCAGCAGCTCAGATTCCTCCCGGGACATTCAGTACTTC. This sequence encodes CASSSDSSRDIQYF.

Comment on this clone: This sample also contains other DNA sequences that code for the same CDR3. The chain uses TRBV6-5 and TRBJ1-5; TRBD1 is a possible D gene (5 bases). V was clipped by 6 bases and J by 2 bases, with 8 bases between them. CDR3 length: 13 amino acids. Germline V CDR1 and CDR2: MNHEY, SVGAGI. CDR3 coding DNA: TGTGCCAGCAGGGGGCAGGGCAATCAGCCCCAGCATTTT. Amino acids: CASRGQGNQPQHF.

J is TRBJ1-3 and V is TRBV6-5; D call uncertain. Germline V CDR1 and CDR2: MNHEY, SVGAGI. V lost 6 bases and J lost 5, with 11 bases in between. The CDR3 has 13 amino acids. The CDR3 DNA reads TGTGCCAGCAGGGCAGGTAGTCGAAACACCATATATTTT. This codes for CASRAGSRNTIYF.

The chain employs TRBV2 and TRBJ1-1; D remains unclear. The CDR3 spans 13 residues. The germline V gene has CDR1 SNHLY and CDR2 FYNNEI. Trimming took off 7 bases at V and 3 bases at J, with 12 bases between the two ends. As DNA, the CDR3 is TGTGCCAGCAACTTACTACGCGACACTGAAGCTTTCTTT. Protein sequence: CASNLLRDTEAFF.

The CDR3 sequence is CASSYGGAGVYNEQFF. The CDR3 DNA sequence: TGTGCCAGCAGTTATGGCGGTGCGGGGGTCTACAATGAGCAGTTCTTC. The chain joins TRBV6-5 to TRBJ2-1, with 7 nucleotides matching TRBD2. With V trimmed by 3 bases and J by 3 bases, 8 bases remained unmatched. The length of the CDR3 is 16 residues. CDR1 is MNHEY and CDR2 is SVGAGI in the germline V gene.

Turning to this clone: The same CDR3 can be traced to other DNA sequences in this sample. This chain connects TRBV5-4 to TRBJ2-1, with 14 nucleotides matching TRBD2. The germline gives CDR1 SGHNT, CDR2 YYREEE (reference sequence). The CDR3 extends over 15 amino acids. Trimming took 4 bases from V and 6 from J; bases not matched to a gene: 3. CDR3 DNA: TGTGCCAGCAGCCTGACTAGCGGGAGGGTCAATGAGCAGTTCTTC. It is translated as CASSLTSGRVNEQFF.

The rearrangement uses TRBV10-3 and TRBJ2-7, with 12 bases that match TRBD2. Germline values: CDR1 ENHRY, CDR2 SYGVKD. There are 13 residues in the CDR3. V lost 10 bases and J lost 3; bases outside the gene matches: 4. The CDR3 DNA reads TGTGCCACCAAACTAGCGGGAGGCTACGAGCAGTACTTC. It translates to CATKLAGGYEQYF.

The chain joins TRBV14 to TRBJ1-5, with D hard to call. V dropped 5 bases and J dropped 9 bases, with 14 bases sitting between them. CDR1 and CDR2 (germline): SGHDN, FVKESK. The CDR3 extends over 13 amino acids. CDR3 sequence: CASSDIRGGPQHF. The CDR3 DNA reads as TGTGCCAGCAGCGATATTCGGGGTGGGCCCCAGCATTTT.

This chain joins TRBV5-1 and TRBJ2-5; 10 bases are shared with TRBD2. The CDR3 consists of 15 residues. With 3 bases clipped from V and 5 bases from J, the junction kept 7 bases outside the gene matches. Germline V gives CDR1 SGHRS, CDR2 YFSETQ. CDR3 loop: CASSSTSGWGETQYF. DNA for the CDR3: TGCGCCAGCAGCTCGACTAGCGGGTGGGGGGAGACCCAGTACTTC.

The rearrangement joins TRBV7-9 to TRBJ1-4, with D possibly matching TRBD1 (6 bases). The germline CDR1 and CDR2 sequences are SEHNR and FQNEAQ (reference sequence). The CDR3 extends over 15 amino acids. Trimming stripped 5 bases from V and 4 bases from J, with 14 bases between. CDR3 sequence: CASSQDRGGNEKLFF. In nucleotides, the CDR3 is TGTGCCAGCAGCCAGGATCGAGGGGGTAATGAAAAACTGTTTTTT.

V gene TRBV6-1 combines with J gene TRBJ2-3; 8 bases are shared with TRBD1. Germline CDR1 and CDR2: MNHNS and SASEGT. The CDR3 is 17 amino acids. J lost 1 base, V lost 3 bases, and 9 bases had no gene match. CDR3 region: CASSDNTGGRGTDTQYF. CDR3 DNA sequence: TGTGCCAGCAGTGACAATACAGGGGGGCGGGGCACAGATACGCAGTATTTT.